This TCR beta chain is drawn from a study of Ad26.COV2.S vaccination and SARS-CoV-2 variants. The data were produced by immunoSEQ multiplex PCR, yet TCRdb's version contains in-frame clones alone and is incomplete. The data show about 350,000 clones, 88% seen once. V lost 9 bases to trimming and J lost 6 bases, with 22 bases between them. CDR1 and CDR2 (germline): MDHEN, SYDVKM. The CDR3 has 15 residues. To note about this clone: Its cognate antigen is unknown.

Treatment meaning: 15 to 20 received Ad26.COV2.S at low or high dose, single or two shots; five or six received placebo; per-sample allocation not given. At day 63 after the first vaccine or placebo injection, samples were drawn. Overall study results and limits: It was found that vaccine and placebo recipients had similar non-spike TCR breadth.

This specimen was peripheral blood, taken in a trial of Ad26.COV2.S vaccine versus placebo. The rearrangement uses TRBV28 and TRBJ2-3; the D gene is possibly TRBD2 (6 bases). This TCR was sampled from a person between 18 and 60 years old who received the Ad26.COV2.S COVID-19 vaccine or a placebo. The CDR3 bases are TGTGCCAGTCAGCTGGGACTGGGGGTGGCGGATACGCAGTATTTT. Its translation: CASQLGLGVADTQYF.